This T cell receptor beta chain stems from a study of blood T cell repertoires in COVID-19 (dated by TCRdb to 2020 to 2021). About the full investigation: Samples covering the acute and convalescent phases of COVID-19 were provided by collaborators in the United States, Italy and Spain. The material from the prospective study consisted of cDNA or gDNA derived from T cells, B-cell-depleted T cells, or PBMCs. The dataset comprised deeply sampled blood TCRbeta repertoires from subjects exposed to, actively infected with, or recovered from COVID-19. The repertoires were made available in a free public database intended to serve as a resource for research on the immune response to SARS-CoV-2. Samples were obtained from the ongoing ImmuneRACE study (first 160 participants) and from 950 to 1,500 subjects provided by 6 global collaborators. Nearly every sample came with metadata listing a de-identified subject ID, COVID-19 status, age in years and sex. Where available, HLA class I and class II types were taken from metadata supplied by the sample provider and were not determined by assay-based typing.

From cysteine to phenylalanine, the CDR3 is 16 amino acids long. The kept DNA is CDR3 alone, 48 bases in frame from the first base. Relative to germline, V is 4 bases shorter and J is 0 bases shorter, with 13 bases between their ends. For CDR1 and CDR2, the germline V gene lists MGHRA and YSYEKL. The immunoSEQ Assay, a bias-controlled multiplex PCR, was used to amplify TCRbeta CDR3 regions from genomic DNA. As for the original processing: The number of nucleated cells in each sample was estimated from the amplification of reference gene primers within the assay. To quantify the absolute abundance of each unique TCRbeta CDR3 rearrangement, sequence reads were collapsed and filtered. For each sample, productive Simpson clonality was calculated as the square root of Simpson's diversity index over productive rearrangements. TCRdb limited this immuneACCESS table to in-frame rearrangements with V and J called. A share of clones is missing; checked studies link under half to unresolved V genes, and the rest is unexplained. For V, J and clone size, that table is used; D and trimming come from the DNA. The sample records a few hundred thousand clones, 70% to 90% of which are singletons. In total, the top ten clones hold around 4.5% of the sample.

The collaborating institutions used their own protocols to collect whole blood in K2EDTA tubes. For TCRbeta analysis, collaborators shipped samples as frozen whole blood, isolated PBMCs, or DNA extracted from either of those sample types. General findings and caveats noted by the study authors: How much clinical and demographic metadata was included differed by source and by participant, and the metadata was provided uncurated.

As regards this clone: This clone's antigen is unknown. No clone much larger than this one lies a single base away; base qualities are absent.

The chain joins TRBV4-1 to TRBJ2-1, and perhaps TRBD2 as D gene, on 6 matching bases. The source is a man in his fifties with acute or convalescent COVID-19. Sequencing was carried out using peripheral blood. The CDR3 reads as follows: CASSLLGGSSYNEQFF. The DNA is TGCGCCAGCAGCCTCCTCGGGGGAAGCTCCTACAATGAGCAGTTCTTC.